The next 26 T cell receptor beta chains were all read from a single sample in a study of shared clonotypes between healthy human individuals. TCRdb keeps only in-frame clones here, not all; method: immunoSEQ multiplex PCR. This table holds roughly 2.6 million clones, roughly nine tenths found once. Sequenced material: naive CD4+ T cells sorted from blood. The subset is: CD45RA+ positively selected. These receptors came from a man younger than 30 in good health.

The chain links TRBV11-2 to TRBJ2-1; 7 nucleotides align to TRBD2. Per germline, CDR1 SGHAT and CDR2 FQNNGV. The CDR3 consists of 15 residues. After removal of 4 bases from V and 2 bases from J, the junction contained 5 bases not matched to a gene. In DNA, the CDR3 is TGTGCCAGCAGCTCAGACGGACTAGCCTACAATGAGCAGTTCTTC. This gives the protein CASSSDGLAYNEQFF.

The gene calls are TRBV10-3 and TRBJ2-7; D remains unclear. Germline CDR1 reads ENHRY; CDR2 reads SYGVKD. The V and J ends lost 3 bases and 0 bases respectively, with 9 bases between them. The length of the CDR3 is 14 residues. The CDR3 nucleotides are TGTGCCATCAGTGAATCGGTTAGCTCCTACGAGCAGTACTTC. Its translation: CAISESVSSYEQYF.

This chain links TRBV11-2 with TRBJ2-1, with D possibly being TRBD1 (6 bases). Trimming cost V 3 bases and J 0 bases, with 18 bases left between them. The germline V gene has CDR1 SGHAT and CDR2 FQNNGV. The CDR3 sequence is 18 residues long. The chain's CDR3 is CASSLIRDTKSSYNEQFF. CDR3 in DNA: TGTGCCAGCAGCTTGATCCGGGACACTAAGAGCTCCTACAATGAGCAGTTCTTC.

The rearrangement uses TRBV5-6 and TRBJ2-1; the D gene is possibly TRBD2 (6 bases). The CDR3 covers 15 residues. Germline V lookup: CDR1 SGHDT, CDR2 YYEEEE. V was shortened by 2 bases and J by 2 bases, with 11 bases between the two germline ends. In DNA, the CDR3 is TGTGCCAGCAGCTTTCAGTCGGGAGCCTACAATGAGCAGTTCTTC. This codes for CASSFQSGAYNEQFF.

A remark on this clone: Other DNA sequences in the sample encode the same CDR3. This CDR3 is CASSSSGGSTDTQYF. DNA for the CDR3: TGTGCCAGCTCATCTAGCGGGGGGAGCACAGATACGCAGTATTTT. The chain is built from TRBV18 and TRBJ2-3; 11 nucleotides match TRBD2. CDR3 length equals 15 residues. V dropped 5 bases and J dropped 0; count of bases not matched to a gene: 1. Germline V gene sequence: CDR1 KGHSH, CDR2 LQKENI.

To note about this clone: A read error may explain this, as a much larger clone is one base away. The same CDR3 arises from other DNA sequences in this sample as well. The V call is TRBV6-5, the J call TRBJ2-7, with 10 bases fitting TRBD1. Germline V gene sequence: CDR1 MNHEY, CDR2 SVGAGI. V trimming: 2 bases; J trimming: 4 bases; junction bases outside the gene matches: 5. The CDR3 contains 15 residues. This CDR3 is CASSYRDRGSYEQYF. For the CDR3, the DNA is TGTGCCAGCAGTTACCGGGACAGGGGCTCTTACGAGCAGTACTTC.

The rearrangement links TRBV5-4 to TRBJ1-1; a weak D match, TRBD1 (6 bases). Germline CDR1 SGHNT, CDR2 YYREEE (reference sequence). This CDR3 contains 16 residues. Trimming removed 3 bases at V and 3 bases at J, with 18 bases between. The chain's CDR3 is CASSSLWGARDTEAFF. CDR3 bases: TGTGCCAGCAGCTCGCTGTGGGGGGCGCGGGACACTGAAGCTTTCTTT. Full variable domain (outside the CDR3, taken from reference TRBV5-4 and TRBJ1-1): ETGVTQSPTHLIKTRGQQVTLRCSSQSGHNTVSWYQQALGQGPQFIFQYYREEENGRGNFPPRFSGLQFPNYSSELNVNALELDDSALYLCASSSLWGARDTEAFFGQGTRLTVV.

This chain links TRBV4-3 with TRBJ2-2, with D perhaps TRBD2 (6 bases). The CDR3 is made up of 17 amino acids. Germline V gene data show CDR1 as LGHNA and CDR2 as YSLEER. Trimming pared 0 bases from V and 3 bases from J, leaving 14 bases between. The CDR3 region has the DNA TGCGCCAGCAGCCAAGATGGCGGGATCAGGGACACCGGGGAGCTGTTTTTT. Protein: CASSQDGGIRDTGELFF.

This clone showed up just once. The gene calls are TRBV27 and TRBJ2-3; 9 bases are shared with TRBD1. The CDR3 runs 14 residues. Unmatched junction bases numbered 4, after V lost 5 bases and J lost 4 bases. Germline V CDR1 and CDR2: MNHEY, SMNVEV (reference sequence). CDR3 amino acids: CASSPRTGADTQYF. Written as DNA, the CDR3 is TGTGCCAGCAGTCCGCGGACAGGGGCAGATACGCAGTATTTT.

This chain uses TRBV5-1 with TRBJ1-1; 8 positions match TRBD1. The CDR3 spans 16 residues. Trimming at V came to 3 bases and at J to 4 bases, leaving 11 bases not matched to a gene. Germline V gives CDR1 SGHRS, CDR2 YFSETQ. The CDR3 DNA reads as TGCGCCAGCAGCTCCCGAGCCGACAGGGGCGGCACTGAAGCTTTCTTT. Translated, it gives CASSSRADRGGTEAFF.

V is TRBV2 and J is TRBJ2-5, with TRBD1 identical over 8 bases. The assigned J gene may be wrong: the sequence end matches TRBJ2-7 better. The CDR3 has 15 amino acids. Germline CDR1 reads SNHLY; CDR2 reads FYNNEI. CDR3 in DNA: TGTGCCAGCAGTACCGGACAGGGACCTCCCTACGAGCAGTACTTC. Protein: CASSTGQGPPYEQYF.

This chain links TRBV11-3 with TRBJ1-2; D not resolved. The CDR3 length is 12 residues. V was cut by 2 bases and J by 7 bases, with 8 bases left in between. Germline V CDR1 and CDR2: SGHNT, YENEEA. CDR3 sequence (DNA): TGTGCCAGCAGCTTAAGTGGGGTTGGCTACACCTTC. Its protein is CASSLSGVGYTF.

The chain employs TRBV19 and TRBJ1-4; D possibly corresponds to TRBD1 (6 bases). Germline V lookup: CDR1 LNHDA, CDR2 SQIVND (reference sequence). V lost 7 bases to trimming and J lost 3 bases, with 6 bases between them. The CDR3 extends over 12 amino acids. CDR3 sequence (DNA): TGTGCCAGTAAGGGGGCTAATGAAAAACTGTTTTTT. It encodes CASKGANEKLFF. Full variable domain (outside the CDR3, taken from reference TRBV19 and TRBJ1-4): DGGITQSPKYLFRKEGQNVTLSCEQNLNHDAMYWYRQDPGQGLRLIYYSQIVNDFQKGDIAEGYSVSREKKESFPLTVTSAQKNPTAFYLCASKGANEKLFFGSGTQLSVL.

The chain has TRBV5-1 and TRBJ2-1; TRBD2 aligns across 9 bases. Germline V gene data show CDR1 as SGHRS and CDR2 as YFSETQ. The CDR3 consists of 15 residues. V was pared by 2 bases and J by 7 bases, with 7 bases of the junction left unmatched. The CDR3 DNA follows: TGCGCCAGCAGCTTCGGTAGCGGGAGCCGGAATGAGCAGTTCTTC. As protein: CASSFGSGSRNEQFF.

V gene TRBV19 combines with J gene TRBJ1-5, with 11 bases that match TRBD1. This CDR3 has 18 residues. Germline CDR1 is LNHDA and CDR2 is SQIVND (reference sequence). The V and J ends lost 5 bases and 0 bases, in that order; junction bases with no gene match: 9. The CDR3 here is CASSARTGGDYSNQPQHF. CDR3 DNA sequence: TGTGCCAGTAGTGCCCGGACAGGGGGCGATTATAGCAATCAGCCCCAGCATTTT.

The chain has TRBV6-5 and TRBJ2-7; 9 bases are a match to TRBD1. Germline V gene data show CDR1 as MNHEY and CDR2 as SVGAGI. V gave up 8 bases and J gave up 2 bases; unmatched junction bases: 4. CDR3 size: 13 residues. The CDR3 sequence: CASGRTGAYEQYF. In DNA, the CDR3 is TGTGCCAGCGGTAGGACAGGGGCCTACGAGCAGTACTTC.

The sample holds one count of this clone. This chain joins TRBV10-3 and TRBJ2-3; 7 bases align to TRBD1. Germline CDR1 ENHRY, CDR2 SYGVKD. The trim removed 4 bases at V and 0 bases at J, leaving 4 bases unmatched. This CDR3 is 15 amino acids long. The DNA of the CDR3 is TGTGCCATCAGTGTAGGGACAGTTAGCACAGATACGCAGTATTTT. Protein sequence: CAISVGTVSTDTQYF.

The chain couples TRBV5-5 to TRBJ2-7, with D perhaps matching TRBD1 (7 bases). The CDR3 is made up of 17 amino acids. CDR1 is SGHKS and CDR2 is YYEKEE in the germline V gene (reference sequence). V lost 3 bases, J lost 0 bases, and 19 bases lay in between. CDR3 coding DNA: TGTGCCAGCAGCTGGACTATGACAGGGAAGCTCTCCTACGAGCAGTACTTC. This sequence encodes CASSWTMTGKLSYEQYF.

The chain carries TRBV11-2 and TRBJ1-6; D gene ambiguous. Germline assignment: CDR1 SGHAT and CDR2 FQNNGV. The CDR3 runs 16 residues. V lost 1 base and J lost 7, with 14 bases in between. The CDR3 spells CASSLAPNMRNSPLHF. CDR3 coding DNA: TGTGCCAGCAGCTTAGCCCCAAACATGAGGAATTCACCCCTCCACTTT. The full variable domain, completed using reference TRBV11-2 and TRBJ1-6, is EAGVAQSPRYKIIEKRQSVAFWCNPISGHATLYWYQQILGQGPKLLIQFQNNGVVDDSQLPKDRFSAERLKGVDSTLKIQPAKLEDSAVYLCASSLAPNMRNSPLHFGNGTRLTVT.

The V call is TRBV5-1, the J call TRBJ1-2; the D is unclear. CDR3 length: 14 amino acids. V was trimmed by 4 bases and J by 3 bases, leaving 13 bases between them. Germline lookup yields CDR1 SGHRS and CDR2 YFSETQ. For the CDR3, the DNA is TGCGCCAGCAGCCCGGGTGGACTGCACTATGGCTACACCTTC. It translates to CASSPGGLHYGYTF.

In its sample, this clone was seen once. The chain joins TRBV19 to TRBJ2-5; D is possibly TRBD1 or TRBD2 (5 bases each). The CDR3 has 15 residues. Trimming cost V 5 bases and J 6 bases, with 19 bases left between them. CDR1 is LNHDA, CDR2 SQIVND, per germline (reference sequence). CDR3 DNA sequence: TGTGCCAGTAGTCTCCAAGCCCGGGACCTTCAGACCCAGTACTTC. It codes for CASSLQARDLQTQYF. The variable domain in full, completed from reference TRBV19 and TRBJ2-5, reads DGGITQSPKYLFRKEGQNVTLSCEQNLNHDAMYWYRQDPGQGLRLIYYSQIVNDFQKGDIAEGYSVSREKKESFPLTVTSAQKNPTAFYLCASSLQARDLQTQYFGPGTRLLVL.

With respect to this clone: The sample holds other DNA sequences that translate to the same CDR3. The chain employs TRBV5-1 and TRBJ1-4, with TRBD1 matching over 7 bases. Germline CDR1 reads SGHRS; CDR2 reads YFSETQ. V gave up 0 bases and J gave up 8 bases; unmatched junction bases: 4. The CDR3 runs 14 residues. Here the CDR3 DNA reads TGCGCCAGCAGCTTGGAAGACAGGGACGAAAAACTGTTTTTT. This encodes CASSLEDRDEKLFF.

This clone occurred once. The chain has TRBV7-6 and TRBJ1-1, with D maybe TRBD1 (6 bases). Trimming left V 5 bases short and J 4 bases short, with 17 bases between. Per germline, CDR1 SGHVS and CDR2 FNYEAQ. The CDR3 is made up of 15 amino acids. The CDR3 region has the DNA TGTGCCAGCAGCACACTGACCGTCAGGGGCACTGAAGCTTTCTTT. It is translated as CASSTLTVRGTEAFF.

CDR3 sequence (DNA): TGTGCCAGCAGCGCCTTAGCGGGGGGCACCACAGATACGCAGTATTTT. This sequence encodes CASSALAGGTTDTQYF. This rearrangement joins TRBV9 to TRBJ2-3; 10 bases are a match to TRBD2. The CDR3 length is 16 residues. V lost 3 bases, J lost 2 bases, and 6 bases stayed unmatched. Germline CDR1 SGDLS, CDR2 YYNGEE.

This chain uses TRBV29-1 with TRBJ1-1; 9 nucleotides align to TRBD1. Germline CDR1 is SQVTM and CDR2 is ANQGSEA. V shed 7 bases and J 8 bases; nucleotides not matched to a gene: 17. This CDR3 has 15 residues. CDR3 sequence reads: CSAGQGRAPGGEAFF. The CDR3 region has the DNA TGCAGCGCCGGACAGGGGAGGGCCCCCGGCGGGGAAGCTTTCTTT.

The V gene is TRBV5-1, the J gene TRBJ2-7; D unresolved. The CDR3 covers 14 residues. The V and J ends lost 3 bases and 0 bases respectively, with 10 bases between them. The germline V gene encodes CDR1 SGHRS and CDR2 YFSETQ. CDR3 residues: CASSWGMTSYEQYF. DNA for the CDR3: TGCGCCAGCAGCTGGGGAATGACCTCCTACGAGCAGTACTTC.